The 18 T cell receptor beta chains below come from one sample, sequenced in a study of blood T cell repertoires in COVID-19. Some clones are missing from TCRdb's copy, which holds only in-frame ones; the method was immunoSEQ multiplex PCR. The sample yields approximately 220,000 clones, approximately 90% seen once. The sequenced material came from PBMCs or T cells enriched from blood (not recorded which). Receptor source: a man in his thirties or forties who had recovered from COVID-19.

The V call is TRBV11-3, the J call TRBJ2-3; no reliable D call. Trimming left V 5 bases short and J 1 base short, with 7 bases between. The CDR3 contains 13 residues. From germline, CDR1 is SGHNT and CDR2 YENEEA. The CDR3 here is CASSPSGTDTQYF. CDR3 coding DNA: TGTGCCAGCAGCCCCAGTGGCACAGATACGCAGTATTTT.

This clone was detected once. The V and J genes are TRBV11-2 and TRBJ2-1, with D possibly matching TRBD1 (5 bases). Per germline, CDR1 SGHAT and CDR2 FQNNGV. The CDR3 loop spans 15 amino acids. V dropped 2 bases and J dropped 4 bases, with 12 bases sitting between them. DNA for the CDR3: TGTGCCAGCAGCTTAAGCCAGGGAAGATACAATGAGCAGTTCTTC. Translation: CASSLSQGRYNEQFF.

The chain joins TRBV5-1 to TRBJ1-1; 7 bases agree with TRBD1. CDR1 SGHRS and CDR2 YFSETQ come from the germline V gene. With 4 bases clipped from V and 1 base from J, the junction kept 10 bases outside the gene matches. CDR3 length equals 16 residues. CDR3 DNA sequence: TGCGCCAGCAGCCAAGACAGGGTGGCAGCGAACACTGAAGCTTTCTTT. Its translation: CASSQDRVAANTEAFF.

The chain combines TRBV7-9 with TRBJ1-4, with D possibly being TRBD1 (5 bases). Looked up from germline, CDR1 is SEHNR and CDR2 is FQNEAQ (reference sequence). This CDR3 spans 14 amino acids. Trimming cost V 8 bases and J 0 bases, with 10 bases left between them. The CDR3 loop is CASRGGATNEKLFF. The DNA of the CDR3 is TGTGCCAGCCGGGGGGGAGCAACTAATGAAAAACTGTTTTTT.

The CDR3 here is CASSVFEGDGYEQYF. CDR3 nucleotides: TGTGCCAGCAGCGTATTCGAGGGAGATGGCTACGAGCAGTACTTC. This chain uses TRBV9 with TRBJ2-7; D might be TRBD2 (5 bases). The ends were cut back, 1 base at V and 3 bases at J, with 14 bases in the middle. Germline V gene sequence: CDR1 SGDLS, CDR2 YYNGEE. This CDR3 region has 15 residues.

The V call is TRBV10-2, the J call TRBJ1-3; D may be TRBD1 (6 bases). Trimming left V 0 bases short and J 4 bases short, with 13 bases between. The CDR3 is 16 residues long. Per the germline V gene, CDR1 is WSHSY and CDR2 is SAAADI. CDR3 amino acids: CASSESGQGFGNTIYF. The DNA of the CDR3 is TGCGCCAGCAGTGAGTCCGGGCAGGGGTTCGGAAACACCATATATTTT.

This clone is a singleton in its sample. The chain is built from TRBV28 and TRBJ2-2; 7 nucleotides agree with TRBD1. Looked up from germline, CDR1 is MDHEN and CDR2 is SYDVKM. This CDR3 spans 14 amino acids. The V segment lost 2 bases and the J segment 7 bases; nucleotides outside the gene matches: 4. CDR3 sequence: CASSLKGAYGELFF. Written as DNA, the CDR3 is TGTGCCAGCAGTTTAAAGGGGGCTTACGGGGAGCTGTTTTTT.

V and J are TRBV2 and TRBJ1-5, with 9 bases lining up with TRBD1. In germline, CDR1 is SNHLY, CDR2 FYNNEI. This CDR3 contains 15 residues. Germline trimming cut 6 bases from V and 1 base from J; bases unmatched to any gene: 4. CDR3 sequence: CASRGQGGSNQPQHF. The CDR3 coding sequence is TGTGCCAGCAGGGGACAGGGCGGAAGCAATCAGCCCCAGCATTTT.

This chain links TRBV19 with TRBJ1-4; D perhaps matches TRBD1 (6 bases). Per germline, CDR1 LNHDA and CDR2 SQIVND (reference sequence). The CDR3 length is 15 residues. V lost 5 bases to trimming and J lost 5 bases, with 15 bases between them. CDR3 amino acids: CASSFSGEWNEKLFF. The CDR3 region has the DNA TGTGCCAGTAGTTTCTCAGGGGAGTGGAATGAAAAACTGTTTTTT. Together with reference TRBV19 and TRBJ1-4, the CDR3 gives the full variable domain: DGGITQSPKYLFRKEGQNVTLSCEQNLNHDAMYWYRQDPGQGLRLIYYSQIVNDFQKGDIAEGYSVSREKKESFPLTVTSAQKNPTAFYLCASSFSGEWNEKLFFGSGTQLSVL.

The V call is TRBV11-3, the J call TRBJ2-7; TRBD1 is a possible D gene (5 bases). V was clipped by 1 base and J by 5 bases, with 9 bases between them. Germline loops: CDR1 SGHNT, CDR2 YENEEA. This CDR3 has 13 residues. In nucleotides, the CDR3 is TGTGCCAGCAGCTTAGTTACAGGCAACGAGCAGTACTTC. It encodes CASSLVTGNEQYF. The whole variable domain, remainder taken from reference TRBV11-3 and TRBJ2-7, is EAGVVQSPRYKIIEKKQPVAFWCNPISGHNTLYWYLQNLGQGPELLIRYENEEAVDDSQLPKDRFSAERLKGVDSTLKIQPAELGDSAVYLCASSLVTGNEQYFGPGTRLTVT.

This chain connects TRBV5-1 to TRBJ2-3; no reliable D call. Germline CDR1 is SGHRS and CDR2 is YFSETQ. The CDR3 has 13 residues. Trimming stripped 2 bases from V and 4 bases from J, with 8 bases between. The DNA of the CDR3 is TGCGCCAGCAGCTTTAGTAATGCAGATACGCAGTATTTT. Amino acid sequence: CASSFSNADTQYF.

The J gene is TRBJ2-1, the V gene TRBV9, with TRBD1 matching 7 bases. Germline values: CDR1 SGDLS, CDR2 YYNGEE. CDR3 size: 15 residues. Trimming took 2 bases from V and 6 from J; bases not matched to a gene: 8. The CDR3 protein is CASSVPRQGLNEQFF. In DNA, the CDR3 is TGTGCCAGCAGCGTCCCCAGACAGGGTCTCAATGAGCAGTTCTTC.

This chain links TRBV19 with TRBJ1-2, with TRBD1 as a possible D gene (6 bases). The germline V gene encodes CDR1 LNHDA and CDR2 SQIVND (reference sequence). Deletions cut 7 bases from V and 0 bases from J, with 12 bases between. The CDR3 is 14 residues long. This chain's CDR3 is CASIGQPANYGYTF. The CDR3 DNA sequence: TGTGCCAGTATTGGACAGCCGGCTAACTATGGCTACACCTTC.

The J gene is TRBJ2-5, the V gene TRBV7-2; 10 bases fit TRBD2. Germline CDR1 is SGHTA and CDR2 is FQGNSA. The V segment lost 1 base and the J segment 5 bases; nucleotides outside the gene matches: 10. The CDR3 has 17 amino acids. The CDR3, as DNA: TGTGCCAGCAGCTTAGTTTTGAGCGGGGGGGCCCTTGAGACCCAGTACTTC. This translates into CASSLVLSGGALETQYF.

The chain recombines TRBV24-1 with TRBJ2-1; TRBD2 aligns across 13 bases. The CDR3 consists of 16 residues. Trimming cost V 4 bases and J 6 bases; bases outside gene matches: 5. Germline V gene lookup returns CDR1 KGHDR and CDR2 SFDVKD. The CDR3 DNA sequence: TGTGCCACCAGTGACCCGGGACTAGCGGGAATCAATGAGCAGTTCTTC. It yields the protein CATSDPGLAGINEQFF.

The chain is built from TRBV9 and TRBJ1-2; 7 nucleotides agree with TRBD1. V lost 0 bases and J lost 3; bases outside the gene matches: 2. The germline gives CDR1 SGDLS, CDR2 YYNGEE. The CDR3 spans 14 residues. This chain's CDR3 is CASSVGDSDYGYTF. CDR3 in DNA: TGTGCCAGCAGCGTAGGGGACAGTGACTATGGCTACACCTTC.

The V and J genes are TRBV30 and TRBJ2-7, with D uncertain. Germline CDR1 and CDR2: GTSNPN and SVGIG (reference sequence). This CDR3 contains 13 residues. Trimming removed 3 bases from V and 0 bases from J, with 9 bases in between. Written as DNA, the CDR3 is TGTGCCTGGAGGGTTGCGGACTCCTACGAGCAGTACTTC. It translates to CAWRVADSYEQYF.

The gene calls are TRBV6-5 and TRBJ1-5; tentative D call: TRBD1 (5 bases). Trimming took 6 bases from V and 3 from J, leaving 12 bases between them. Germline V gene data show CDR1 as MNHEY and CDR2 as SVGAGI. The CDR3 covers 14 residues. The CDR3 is CASSSGIPNQPQHF. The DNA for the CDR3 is TGTGCCAGCAGCTCAGGGATCCCCAATCAGCCCCAGCATTTT.